The clone carrying this T cell receptor (beta chain) was seen repeatedly, ten times or more. Its target is not known. This record belongs to a study of neurological immune-mediated disorders. General study results and limits: CDR3 amino acid sequences of expanded clones were not shared across subjects, a result suggesting private repertoires in all groups. The greatest TCR clonal expansion appeared in HTLV-1-associated myelopathy and the smallest, falling below healthy controls, in multiple sclerosis.

Per germline, CDR1 SGHNT and CDR2 YENEEA. The junction had 10 bases not matched to a gene; V was cut back by 5 bases and J by 6 bases. The CDR3 length is 15 residues. Time point: technical triplicate 3. The sorted-subset TCR libraries were prepared using about 960,000 CD4+ or CD8+ T cells as the starting material. 5'RACE with 10-nucleotide random UMIs generated the cDNA. TCRdb independently ran MiXCR on the 5' RACE reads; one entry per CDR3 protein. This table has 25,000 to 35,000 distinct CDR3 sequences, less than 20% appearing once. The material sequenced was CD4+ T cells from blood. This TCR derives from a female donor with HTLV-1-associated myelopathy (HAM/TSP). The chain has TRBV11-3 and TRBJ2-7, with TRBD2 matching 10 bases. This CDR3 is CASSTSSGRAGEQYF. The CDR3 coding sequence is TGTGCCAGCAGCACCTCCAGCGGGAGGGCCGGCGAGCAGTACTTC.